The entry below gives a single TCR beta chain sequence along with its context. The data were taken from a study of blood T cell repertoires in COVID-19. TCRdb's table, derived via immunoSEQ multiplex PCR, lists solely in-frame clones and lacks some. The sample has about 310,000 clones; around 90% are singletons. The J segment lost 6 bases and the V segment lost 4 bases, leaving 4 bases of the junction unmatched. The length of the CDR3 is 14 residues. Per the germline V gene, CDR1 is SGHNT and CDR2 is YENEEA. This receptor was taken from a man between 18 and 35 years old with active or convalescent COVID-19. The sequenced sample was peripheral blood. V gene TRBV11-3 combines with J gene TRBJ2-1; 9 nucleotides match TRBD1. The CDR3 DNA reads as TGTGCCAGCAGCTCAAGGACAGGGGCCAATGAGCAGTTCTTC. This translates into CASSSRTGANEQFF. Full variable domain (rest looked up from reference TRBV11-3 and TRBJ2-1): EAGVVQSPRYKIIEKKQPVAFWCNPISGHNTLYWYLQNLGQGPELLIRYENEEAVDDSQLPKDRFSAERLKGVDSTLKIQPAELGDSAVYLCASSSRTGANEQFFGPGTRLTVL.